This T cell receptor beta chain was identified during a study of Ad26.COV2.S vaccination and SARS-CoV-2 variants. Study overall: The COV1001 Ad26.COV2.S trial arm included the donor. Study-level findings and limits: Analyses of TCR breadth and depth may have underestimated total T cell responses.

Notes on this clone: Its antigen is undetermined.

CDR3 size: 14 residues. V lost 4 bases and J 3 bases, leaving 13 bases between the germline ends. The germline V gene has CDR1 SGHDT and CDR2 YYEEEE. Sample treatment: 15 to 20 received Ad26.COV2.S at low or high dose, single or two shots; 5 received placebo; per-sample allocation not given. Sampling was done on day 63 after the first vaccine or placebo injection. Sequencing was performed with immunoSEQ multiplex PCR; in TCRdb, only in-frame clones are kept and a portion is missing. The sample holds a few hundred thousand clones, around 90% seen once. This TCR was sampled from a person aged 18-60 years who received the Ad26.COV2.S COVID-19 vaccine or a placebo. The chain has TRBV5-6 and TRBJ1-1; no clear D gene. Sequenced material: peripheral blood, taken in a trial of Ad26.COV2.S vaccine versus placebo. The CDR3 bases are TGTGCCAGCAGCCCCACCACTCGAGACACTGAAGCTTTCTTT. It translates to CASSPTTRDTEAFF.